This TCR beta chain was found in a study of T cell repertoires in cytomegalovirus infection. Study details: In public TCR beta signatures, there were indications of both CMV infection and matching HLA type.

This clonotype was counted a few times. Its antigen remains unknown. Germline values: CDR1 SGHAT, CDR2 FQNNGV. Trimming cost V 1 base and J 5 bases, with 12 bases left between them. This CDR3 is built from 14 residues. TCRdb independently ran MiXCR on the reads; one entry per CDR3 protein. The table shows about 150,000 distinct CDR3 sequences, with around 30% occurring only once. The specimen comprised CD8+ T cells from cultured PBMCs, sampled from culture after CMV antigen stimulation. The sequence was obtained from a human donor in good health (CMV status not recorded). Some clones in this sample may be carry-over from other donors' samples. This sequence joins TRBV11-2 and TRBJ2-7; D may be TRBD1 (6 bases). CDR3 residues: CASSLGTGSHEQYF. CDR3 sequence (DNA): TGTGCCAGCAGCTTAGGAACAGGGTCTCACGAGCAGTACTTC.